The present T cell receptor beta chain was sequenced within a study of blood T cells in healthy people across ages. Regarding the study as a whole: Diversity was estimated from one million T cells, and these estimates were considered underestimates.

A second roughly 6 to 11 cycle PCR used barcoded and J-beta primers. The template-switch adaptor was a 5' adaptor with 12 random nucleotides. It tagged each cDNA molecule. Each CDR3 protein gets one entry after TCRdb re-called the 5' RACE reads with MiXCR. The sample lists about 680,000 distinct CDR3 sequences, approximately 50% seen once, with roughly 34% in the top ten. As regards this clonotype: Its matching antigen is unknown. Given the absence of the conserved phenylalanine or tryptophan at the CDR3 end, a read error is likely.

The receptor's source is a woman in her sixties or seventies in good health. Sequencing was carried out using blood.

The CDR3 DNA is TGTGCCAGCAGCGCAGCGGACTGGCCGTCGCAGACCCAGTACGTC. Residues: CASSAADWPSQTQYV. The genes are TRBV9 and TRBJ2-5, with a weak D call TRBD2 (5 bases). The V gene's germline CDR1 is SGDLS and CDR2 YYNGEE. V was clipped by 3 bases and J by 6 bases, with 18 bases between them. The CDR3 extends over 15 amino acids.